This paragraph reports one T cell receptor (beta chain). Its antigen is still unknown. The CDR3 runs to 15 residues. The V and J ends lost 3 bases and 2 bases respectively, with 14 bases between them. CDR1 and CDR2 from the germline V gene are LGHNA and YSLEER. This entry belongs to a study of T cell repertoires in cytomegalovirus infection. At the level of the study: Well-studied HLA-B-restricted CMV epitopes were used in the study alongside recently identified HLA-C-restricted ones. Public TCR beta signatures indicated both CMV infection and matching HLA type.

Overall study findings and caveats: Using cumulative public TCR beta family frequency, the authors identified those who carried CMV together with the relevant HLA. HLA-C-restricted, CMV-specific TCR beta clonotypes were dominant ex vivo.

Using its own MiXCR run on the reads, TCRdb lists one record per CDR3 protein. In the table there are around 70,000 distinct CDR3 sequences, about 30% of which are singletons. Material: CD8+ T cells from cultured PBMCs, obtained from culture after CMV antigen stimulation. The chain is built from TRBV4-3 and TRBJ2-7; no firm D call. The source is a human donor in good health (CMV status not recorded). Some clones in this sample may be carry-over from other donors' samples. Here the CDR3 reads CASSHQYVGPYEQYF. The CDR3 DNA follows: TGCGCCAGCAGCCATCAATACGTGGGCCCCTACGAGCAGTACTTC.